These 32 T cell receptor beta chains share one sample of origin, sequenced in a study of blood T cell repertoires in COVID-19. Repertoires were generated with immunoSEQ multiplex PCR, while TCRdb's copy carries only in-frame clones and drops some. Among roughly 60,000 clones listed, around 84% were seen once. The sequencing sample was made of peripheral blood. These TCRs come from a woman aged 55-69 years with acute or convalescent COVID-19.

This clone came up once. V gene TRBV6-5 combines with J gene TRBJ1-6, with D unresolved. With 3 bases removed from V and 6 bases from J, the gap between germline ends came to 6 bases. CDR1 is MNHEY, CDR2 SVGAGI, per germline. This CDR3 is built from 13 residues. CDR3 sequence (DNA): TGTGCCAGCAGTTATGGCAGTAATTCACCCCTCCACTTT. Encoded protein: CASSYGSNSPLHF.

Points on this clone: The same CDR3 also results from other DNA sequences found in this sample. The chain couples TRBV20-1 to TRBJ2-7; 7 bases agree with TRBD1. J lost 4 bases, V lost 5 bases, and 2 bases had no gene match. Germline V CDR1 and CDR2: DFQATT, SNEGSKA (reference sequence). The CDR3 sequence is 11 residues long. The CDR3 region is CSAYRGYEQYF. CDR3 nucleotide sequence: TGCAGTGCTTACAGGGGTTACGAGCAGTACTTC.

The V gene is TRBV5-5, the J gene TRBJ2-7; D possibly corresponds to TRBD1 (5 bases). Germline V gene lookup returns CDR1 SGHKS and CDR2 YYEKEE (reference sequence). V was shortened by 3 bases and J by 6 bases, with 16 bases between the two germline ends. The CDR3 runs 14 residues. The CDR3 spells CASSSQGQSGEQYF. The CDR3 DNA sequence: TGTGCCAGCAGCTCCCAGGGCCAGTCGGGCGAGCAGTACTTC.

The chain couples TRBV2 to TRBJ2-7; D possibly corresponds to TRBD2 (6 bases). Per the germline V gene, CDR1 is SNHLY and CDR2 is FYNNEI. V was pared by 6 bases and J by 3 bases, with 12 bases between. The CDR3 contains 13 residues. The CDR3 loop reads CASRRGPIYEQYF. The CDR3 nucleotides read TGTGCCAGCAGGCGGGGTCCGATCTACGAGCAGTACTTC.

The chain recombines TRBV30 with TRBJ1-1; D ambiguous. From germline, CDR1 is GTSNPN and CDR2 SVGIG (reference sequence). There are 14 residues in the CDR3. Trimming removed 0 bases from V and 3 bases from J, with 11 bases in between. CDR3 in DNA: TGTGCCTGGAGTGTAGGAGGTAGTCACACTGAAGCTTTCTTT. Translating gives CAWSVGGSHTEAFF.

V is TRBV10-2 and J is TRBJ2-1; the D gene is possibly TRBD2 (7 bases). The CDR3 is made up of 13 amino acids. Germline V CDR1 and CDR2: WSHSY, SAAADI. Deletions cut 4 bases from V and 10 bases from J, with 14 bases between. The CDR3 is CASSVTGRGEQFF. The CDR3 DNA follows: TGCGCCAGCAGTGTAACAGGGAGGGGCGAGCAGTTCTTC.

This chain uses TRBV2 with TRBJ1-2, with D possibly TRBD1 on 6 matching bases. The V end lost 4 bases, the J end lost 0 bases, and 9 bases lay between the germline ends. The CDR3 length is 14 residues. Germline V gene sequence: CDR1 SNHLY, CDR2 FYNNEI. The CDR3 loop is CASSGTATNYGYTF. The CDR3 DNA reads TGTGCCAGCAGTGGGACAGCTACTAACTATGGCTACACCTTC.

This chain links TRBV5-6 with TRBJ1-1, with a possible D match to TRBD1 (6 bases). CDR3 size: 14 residues. Germline V gene lookup returns CDR1 SGHDT and CDR2 YYEEEE. V lost 5 bases and J lost 6, with 17 bases in between. The CDR3: CASSPDPGAPEAFF. CDR3 DNA sequence: TGTGCCAGCAGTCCAGACCCAGGGGCCCCTGAAGCTTTCTTT.

The V gene is TRBV2, the J gene TRBJ1-5; D possibly corresponds to TRBD1 (5 bases). Trimming took off 5 bases at V and 9 bases at J, with 11 bases between the two ends. Germline V gives CDR1 SNHLY, CDR2 FYNNEI. This CDR3 is 12 amino acids long. In DNA form, the CDR3 reads TGTGCCAGCAGTAAGGACACGGGGCCCCAGCATTTT. As protein: CASSKDTGPQHF.

V usage is TRBV5-1 and J usage is TRBJ1-4; possible D gene TRBD1, 6 bases. The CDR3 has 16 amino acids. V was pared by 2 bases and J by 3 bases, with 14 bases between. CDR1 SGHRS and CDR2 YFSETQ come from the germline V gene. The CDR3 protein is CASSFLTGDPNEKLFF. CDR3 in DNA: TGCGCCAGCAGCTTTTTGACAGGTGACCCTAATGAAAAACTGTTTTTT. Complete variable domain (other parts from reference TRBV5-1 and TRBJ1-4): KAGVTQTPRYLIKTRGQQVTLSCSPISGHRSVSWYQQTPGQGLQFLFEYFSETQRNKGNFPGRFSGRQFSNSRSEMNVSTLELGDSALYLCASSFLTGDPNEKLFFGSGTQLSVL.

The J gene is TRBJ2-2, the V gene TRBV24-1, with unresolved D. Looked up from germline, CDR1 is KGHDR and CDR2 is SFDVKD. The V and J ends lost 9 bases and 6 bases respectively, with 10 bases between them. The CDR3 sequence is 12 residues long. Written as DNA, the CDR3 is TGTGCCACCTCAGGAATCTCCGGGGAGCTGTTTTTT. This sequence encodes CATSGISGELFF.

This clone was seen only once. V and J are TRBV3-1 (or the pseudogene TRBV3-2) and TRBJ2-3, with 10 nucleotides matching TRBD2. CDR1 and CDR2 from the germline V gene are LGHDT and YNNKEL (reference sequence). Trimming at V came to 4 bases and at J to 3 bases, leaving 10 bases not matched to a gene. The CDR3 totals 17 residues. The CDR3 region is CASSRRPSGGGTDTQYF. The CDR3 coding sequence is TGTGCCAGCAGCCGTCGGCCTAGCGGGGGAGGGACAGATACGCAGTATTTT.

The V gene is TRBV3-1 (or the pseudogene TRBV3-2), the J gene TRBJ2-5, with no clear D. Germline V gene sequence: CDR1 LGHDT, CDR2 YNNKEL (reference sequence). The CDR3 spans 14 residues. Trimming shortened V by 2 bases and J by 8 bases, and 15 bases separated the two germline ends. The CDR3 DNA reads TGTGCCAGCAGCCAAAGGCCCCCCTCGGGTACCCAGTACTTC. Protein product: CASSQRPPSGTQYF.

The chain carries TRBV9 and TRBJ2-3; D perhaps matches TRBD2 (6 bases). CDR1 SGDLS and CDR2 YYNGEE come from the germline V gene. CDR3 length: 15 residues. V gave up 0 bases and J gave up 6 bases, with 14 bases separating them. The CDR3 region is CASSVVGGAGDTQYF. CDR3 nucleotide sequence: TGTGCCAGCAGCGTAGTCGGCGGGGCGGGGGATACGCAGTATTTT.

This rearrangement joins TRBV1 to TRBJ1-5; the DNA was not used to check the table's D call, TRBD1. TRBV1 represents a pseudogene. The CDR3 extends over 17 amino acids. Written as DNA, the CDR3 is TGCACCAGCAGCCAAGATGACAGGGTGGAAAGCAATCAGCCCCAGCATTTT. Amino acid sequence: CTSSQDDRVESNQPQHF.

Worth noting for this clone: Relative to the germline gene, one junction end is altered; a read error may explain this. The J gene is TRBJ1-1, the V gene TRBV7-9, with no clear D. This CDR3 has 12 residues. Germline values: CDR1 SEHNR, CDR2 FQNEAQ (reference sequence). CDR3 protein: CASSLGHIEAFF. In DNA form, the CDR3 reads TGTGCCAGCAGCTTAGGACACATTGAAGCCTTCTTT. Full variable domain (remainder filled in from reference TRBV7-9 and TRBJ1-1): DTGVSQNPRHKITKRGQNVTFRCDPISEHNRLYWYRQTLGQGPEFLTYFQNEAQLEKSRLLSDRFSAERPKGSFSTLEIQRTEQGDSAMYLCASSLGHIEAFFGQGTRLTVV.

This sequence joins TRBV5-5 and TRBJ2-6; a possible D gene is TRBD1 (5 bases). Germline CDR1 and CDR2: SGHKS and YYEKEE (reference sequence). Trimming removed 4 bases at V and 0 bases at J, with 17 bases between. CDR3 size: 18 residues. The CDR3 reads CASSLQRSGHSGANVLTF. DNA of the CDR3: TGTGCCAGCAGCCTTCAAAGATCAGGGCACTCTGGGGCCAACGTCCTGACTTTC. The full variable domain, its missing parts supplied by reference TRBV5-5 and TRBJ2-6, is DAGVTQSPTHLIKTRGQQVTLRCSPISGHKSVSWYQQVLGQGPQFIFQYYEKEERGRGNFPDRFSARQFPNYSSELNVNALLLGDSALYLCASSLQRSGHSGANVLTFGAGSRLTVL.

The V call is TRBV19, the J call TRBJ1-4, with 9 bases that match TRBD1. The CDR3 totals 15 residues. Germline CDR1 reads LNHDA; CDR2 reads SQIVND (reference sequence). Trimming removed 5 bases from V and 5 bases from J; junction bases left unmatched: 6. The CDR3 DNA reads as TGTGCCAGTAGTGAACAGGGGGCGCCGAATGAAAAACTGTTTTTT. Translating it yields CASSEQGAPNEKLFF.

This clone was observed many times. The gene calls are TRBV4-2 and TRBJ2-2; 7 nucleotides line up with TRBD2. The CDR3 runs to 15 residues. Germline CDR1 and CDR2: LGHNA and YNFKEQ. V was pared by 1 base and J by 1 base, with 0 bases of the junction left unmatched. As DNA, the CDR3 is TGTGCCAGCAGCCAAGCTAGCGGGAACACCGGGGAGCTGTTTTTT. Encoded protein: CASSQASGNTGELFF.

V is TRBV11-3 and J is TRBJ2-2; no clear D. Between the trimmed V and J ends, which lost 5 bases and 7 bases, there was a span of 8 bases. The CDR3 is 12 amino acids. The V gene's germline CDR1 is SGHNT and CDR2 YENEEA. CDR3 amino acids: CASSNYGGELFF. The CDR3 DNA follows: TGTGCCAGCAGCAACTACGGCGGGGAGCTGTTTTTT.

The V gene is TRBV6-2 or TRBV6-3, the J gene TRBJ1-6; the D is unclear. This CDR3 comprises 14 residues. V dropped 3 bases and J dropped 9 bases, with 12 bases sitting between them. The germline CDR1 and CDR2 sequences are MNHEY and SVGEGT. The CDR3 loop is CASSYSSKSSPLHF. The CDR3 DNA is TGTGCCAGCAGTTATTCCAGTAAAAGTTCACCCCTCCACTTT.

V and J are TRBV10-3 and TRBJ1-2; D not certain. The CDR3 consists of 14 residues. V dropped 0 bases and J dropped 8 bases, with 13 bases sitting between them. The germline V gene encodes CDR1 ENHRY and CDR2 SYGVKD. The CDR3, as DNA: TGTGCCATCAGTGAGTCAGGAGGTATTGGAGGCTACACCTTC. It translates to CAISESGGIGGYTF.

This chain joins TRBV9 and TRBJ2-7; 7 bases are shared with TRBD1. Germline values: CDR1 SGDLS, CDR2 YYNGEE. This CDR3 comprises 15 residues. Trimming took 3 bases from V and 0 from J; bases not matched to a gene: 6. The CDR3 bases are TGTGCCAGCAGCGCACGGGACAGCAGCTCCTACGAGCAGTACTTC. It specifies CASSARDSSSYEQYF.

The rearrangement joins TRBV5-6 to TRBJ2-3; 8 bases are shared with TRBD2. CDR3 length: 16 amino acids. V trimming: 0 bases; J trimming: 2 bases; junction bases outside the gene matches: 5. Germline V gives CDR1 SGHDT, CDR2 YYEEEE. For the CDR3, the DNA is TGTGCCAGCAGCTTGGTTGGTAGCGGGGACACAGATACGCAGTATTTT. This encodes CASSLVGSGDTDTQYF.

The chain joins TRBV3-1 (or the pseudogene TRBV3-2) to TRBJ1-4; no clear D gene. Trimming took off 0 bases at V and 6 bases at J, with 11 bases between the two ends. This CDR3 is built from 15 residues. The germline V gene encodes CDR1 LGHDT and CDR2 YNNKEL (reference sequence). CDR3 sequence reads: CASSQDPGYDEKLFF. The DNA for the CDR3 is TGTGCCAGCAGCCAAGATCCGGGTTACGATGAAAAACTGTTTTTT.

This clone was seen only once. The chain carries TRBV12-3 or TRBV12-4 and TRBJ1-2, with a tentative D call TRBD1 (5 bases). The CDR3 has 13 amino acids. The V and J ends lost 6 bases and 2 bases respectively, with 10 bases between them. CDR3 region: CASSPTVNYGYTF. CDR3 sequence (DNA): TGTGCCAGCAGCCCGACAGTCAACTATGGCTACACCTTC.

The rearrangement joins TRBV5-1 to TRBJ2-3, with 7 bases fitting TRBD2. The CDR3 loop spans 15 amino acids. Germline V gene data show CDR1 as SGHRS and CDR2 as YFSETQ. The J segment lost 8 bases and the V segment lost 2 bases, leaving 11 bases of the junction unmatched. DNA for the CDR3: TGCGCCAGCAGCTTCGACGGGACCGGCGGGGGTACGCAGTATTTT. Its translation: CASSFDGTGGGTQYF.

The V and J genes are TRBV6-1 and TRBJ1-4; possibly TRBD1 for D (5 bases). Per the germline V gene, CDR1 is MNHNS and CDR2 is SASEGT. The V gene lost 1 base and the J gene lost 13 bases, with 13 bases spanning the gap. The CDR3 consists of 13 residues. CDR3 residues: CASSEEGWMRLFF. The CDR3 nucleotides are TGTGCCAGCAGTGAAGAGGGGTGGATGAGACTGTTTTTT.

The gene calls are TRBV1 and TRBJ1-5; the table calls TRBD1, which could not be checked here. TRBV1 is a pseudogene locus. There are 17 residues in the CDR3. CDR3 nucleotides: TGCACCAGCAGTAACTCCGGACAGCCCAGGGGCAATCAGCCCCAGCATTTT. Translated: CTSSNSGQPRGNQPQHF.

CDR3 nucleotides: TGTGCCAGTGTGCAGGGAAGTTCTAGCAATCAGCCCCAGCATTTT. Translation: CASVQGSSSNQPQHF. The chain employs TRBV19 and TRBJ1-5; D is perhaps TRBD1 (5 bases). With 8 bases removed from V and 0 bases from J, the gap between germline ends came to 14 bases. The germline gives CDR1 LNHDA, CDR2 SQIVND (reference sequence). This CDR3 has 15 amino acids.

The chain is built from TRBV9 and TRBJ1-1; no clear D. Trimming removed 3 bases from V and 10 bases from J, with 22 bases in between. This CDR3 contains 15 residues. The germline V gene has CDR1 SGDLS and CDR2 YYNGEE. The CDR3 bases are TGTGCCAGCAGCGCCTTGGGTCAGGCCGGCGGGCGAGCTTTCTTT. Translated, it gives CASSALGQAGGRAFF.

This chain joins TRBV11-1 and TRBJ1-1; D is undetermined. Germline-derived CDR1 and CDR2 are SGHAT and FQDESV (reference sequence). V lost 3 bases and J lost 1, with 9 bases in between. This CDR3 spans 14 amino acids. The CDR3, as DNA: TGTGCCAGCAGCTTTGGAGACCGGAACACTGAAGCTTTCTTT. Translating gives CASSFGDRNTEAFF.